What follows describes a single TCR beta chain. This clonotype came up many times. Its specific antigen is unknown. No base quality values were provided; no much bigger clone lies one nucleotide off. The germline V gene encodes CDR1 ENHRY and CDR2 SYGVKD. V ends up 3 bases short and J 1 base short, with an unmatched junction base count of 3. The CDR3 contains 15 residues, cysteine and phenylalanine counted. The read is trimmed to its CDR3 DNA, 45 bases read in frame from base 1. This specimen's treatment or condition label, interpreted: allogeneic hematopoietic cell transplantation with graft depleted of TCRalphabeta T cells and CD19 B cells. TCRalphabeta/CD19-depleted allogeneic hematopoietic cell grafts were given to the transplant recipients, all of whom were children. This specimen belongs to a study of T-cell reconstitution after alpha-beta-depleted transplantation in children listed by TCRdb under 2016. As for the study more broadly: T-cell immune reconstitution after TCRalphabeta/CD19-depleted allogeneic hematopoietic cell transplantation in children was quantitatively tracked in the study by means of TCR repertoire profiling.

The library was built by means of PCR. Sequencing was carried out with an Illumina HiSeq 2500. To normalize quantification of the TCRbeta repertoire, the TCR libraries were built with molecular barcoding that relied on unique molecular identifiers. TCRdb reprocessed the public reads (quality trimming at Q25 with fastp, clone calling with MiXCR) and kept in-frame beta chains. Records with the same CDR3 protein are collapsed into one entry carrying the most frequent genes and DNA. The sample has a few hundred thousand distinct CDR3 sequences on record, roughly 25% of them singletons. The top ten hold 2.6% of the sample. Findings and caveats that apply to the study as a whole: Hyperexpanded clone frequencies declined over subsequent months; after one year, T-cell counts and TCRbeta diversity were mostly attributed to newly produced T cells. The apparently early recovery of alphabetaT-cell counts about two months after transplant reportedly depended on only several hundred rapidly expanded clones that came from non-depleted graft cells. In some patients, the high TCRbeta diversity seen at day 60 was put down to recipient T cells and intrathymic progenitors that had survived conditioning.

The sequence joins TRBV10-3 to TRBJ2-5, and TRBD2 matches 9 of the central bases. The starting material was PBMCs, obtained before TCRalphabeta/CD19-depleted stem cell transplant. The TCR was taken from a girl aged 2 to 10 with Fanconi anemia, due to receive a stem cell transplant. The CDR3 loop reads CAISDRRGGQETQYF. The sequenced DNA: TGTGCCATCAGTGATAGGCGGGGGGGCCAAGAGACCCAGTACTTC.